These 19 T cell receptor beta chains share one sample of origin, sequenced in a study of OX40 agonist ivuxolimab in advanced cancers. Sequencing used immunoSEQ multiplex PCR; TCRdb keeps in-frame clones, though not all of them. The table has some 50,000 clones, 70% to 90% seen once. The sequencing here drew on CD4+ or CD8+ T cells sorted from blood, taken in a trial of the OX40 agonist ivuxolimab. The receptor set was obtained from an adult with an advanced solid tumor such as melanoma, head and neck, liver or kidney cancer.

V gene TRBV25-1 combines with J gene TRBJ2-5; 9 positions agree with TRBD1. Trimming took 7 bases from V and 3 from J; bases not matched to a gene: 12. This CDR3 is 16 amino acids long. Germline CDR1 is MGHDK and CDR2 is SYGVNS. The CDR3 reads CASTTGGEEWEETQYF. The CDR3 DNA follows: TGTGCCAGCACCACAGGGGGCGAGGAATGGGAAGAGACCCAGTACTTC.

The rearrangement joins TRBV30 to TRBJ2-4, with 7 bases aligning to TRBD2. This CDR3 is built from 14 residues. Per germline, CDR1 GTSNPN and CDR2 SVGIG (reference sequence). The V and J ends lost 8 bases and 15 bases, in that order; junction bases with no gene match: 22. The chain's CDR3 is CAGRRGGSSGIGYF. CDR3 DNA: TGTGCCGGCCGTCGTGGCGGGAGTTCTGGGATCGGGTACTTC.

This clone has a handful of counts. The chain is built from TRBV15 and TRBJ2-2; no reliable D call. V was trimmed by 0 bases and J by 3 bases, leaving 11 bases between them. Germline CDR1 reads LNHNV; CDR2 reads YYDKDF (reference sequence). CDR3 size: 16 residues. Written as DNA, the CDR3 is TGTGCCACCAGCAGAGAAAGGCAACTCGACACCGGGGAGCTGTTTTTT. It specifies CATSRERQLDTGELFF.

This rearrangement joins TRBV6-1 to TRBJ1-4; D gene ambiguous. The CDR3 covers 14 residues. CDR1 and CDR2 from the germline V gene are MNHNS and SASEGT. The ends were cut back, 6 bases at V and 3 bases at J, with 11 bases in the middle. The CDR3 loop reads CASRPGVANEKLFF. The DNA for the CDR3 is TGTGCCAGCAGACCCGGGGTGGCTAATGAAAAACTGTTTTTT.

The CDR3 DNA follows: TGTGCCAGCAGTCCCCGGCCGGGGAGCAATCAGCCCCAGCATTTT. Amino acids: CASSPRPGSNQPQHF. The chain couples TRBV27 to TRBJ1-5; D remains unclear. Trimming took 5 bases from V and 1 from J, leaving 12 bases between them. Germline lookup yields CDR1 MNHEY and CDR2 SMNVEV (reference sequence). CDR3 length: 15 residues.

V usage is TRBV27 and J usage is TRBJ1-2, with D hard to call. There are 14 residues in the CDR3. Germline CDR1 reads MNHEY; CDR2 reads SMNVEV (reference sequence). V lost 2 bases to trimming and J lost 0 bases, with 7 bases between them. The CDR3 nucleotides read TGTGCCAGCAGTTTACTTCCCCCTAACTATGGCTACACCTTC. Its protein product is CASSLLPPNYGYTF.

The rearrangement uses TRBV6-1 and TRBJ1-2; D might be TRBD1 (6 bases). The CDR3 loop spans 17 amino acids. Germline V CDR1 and CDR2: MNHNS, SASEGT. Trimming stripped 1 base from V and 2 bases from J, with 17 bases between. CDR3 nucleotide sequence: TGTGCCAGCAGTGAAGTCATCATGGGGCAGGGGAACTATGGCTACACCTTC. Encoded protein: CASSEVIMGQGNYGYTF.

This clone has only one observation. V is TRBV19 and J is TRBJ2-5, with 8 bases aligning to TRBD2. The V and J ends lost 1 base and 3 bases, in that order; junction bases with no gene match: 4. Germline V gene data show CDR1 as LNHDA and CDR2 as SQIVND (reference sequence). The CDR3 contains 15 residues. Here the CDR3 reads CASSIGGLVKETQYF. CDR3 sequence (DNA): TGTGCCAGTAGTATAGGGGGACTAGTTAAAGAGACCCAGTACTTC.

The rearrangement links TRBV7-2 to TRBJ1-3; D ambiguous. In germline, CDR1 is SGHTA, CDR2 FQGNSA. The V and J ends lost 2 bases and 0 bases respectively, with 5 bases between them. The CDR3 runs to 14 residues. CDR3 sequence: CASSLPVSGNTIYF. In DNA, the CDR3 is TGTGCCAGCAGCTTACCTGTCTCTGGAAACACCATATATTTT.

The chain carries TRBV9 and TRBJ2-3; D is uncertain. The CDR3 loop spans 15 amino acids. Looked up from germline, CDR1 is SGDLS and CDR2 is YYNGEE. Trimming pared 1 base from V and 1 base from J, leaving 10 bases between. The CDR3 loop reads CASSVSGLGTDTQYF. The CDR3, as DNA: TGTGCCAGCAGCGTATCCGGGCTTGGCACAGATACGCAGTATTTT. Combining the CDR3 with reference TRBV9 and TRBJ2-3 gives the whole variable domain DSGVTQTPKHLITATGQRVTLRCSPRSGDLSVYWYQQSLDQGLQFLIQYYNGEERAKGNILERFSAQQFPDLHSELNLSSLELGDSALYFCASSVSGLGTDTQYFGPGTRLTVL.

V gene TRBV2 combines with J gene TRBJ2-7; a possible D gene is TRBD2 (6 bases). Trimming stripped 6 bases from V and 0 bases from J, with 12 bases between. CDR1 is SNHLY, CDR2 FYNNEI, per germline. This CDR3 is built from 14 residues. The CDR3 nucleotides are TGTGCCAGCAGGGGGGACTGGAGCTCCTACGAGCAGTACTTC. This translates into CASRGDWSSYEQYF.

The J gene is TRBJ2-7, the V gene TRBV7-9; TRBD1 agrees at 10 bases. Germline-derived CDR1 and CDR2 are SEHNR and FQNEAQ (reference sequence). The CDR3 loop spans 16 amino acids. Trimming at V came to 2 bases and at J to 2 bases, leaving 6 bases not matched to a gene. In nucleotides, the CDR3 is TGTGCCAGCAGCTTAAGTTCCGGGACAGGGGCCTACGAGCAGTACTTC. It is translated as CASSLSSGTGAYEQYF.

The chain uses TRBV28 and TRBJ2-3, with TRBD2 identical over 8 bases. CDR3 size: 18 residues. With V trimmed by 8 bases and J by 1 base, 17 bases remained unmatched. Germline assignment: CDR1 MDHEN and CDR2 SYDVKM. CDR3 nucleotides: TGTGCCAGCTCCAAAAGGCTTCTGGGACTAGTAGGCACAGATACGCAGTATTTT. Translation gives CASSKRLLGLVGTDTQYF.

V gene TRBV27 combines with J gene TRBJ1-1; no clear D gene. Trimming took off 1 base at V and 0 bases at J, with 9 bases between the two ends. Germline V gene lookup returns CDR1 MNHEY and CDR2 SMNVEV (reference sequence). The CDR3 is made up of 15 amino acids. The chain's CDR3 is CASSLLGGVNTEAFF. For the CDR3, the DNA is TGTGCCAGCAGTTTATTGGGCGGGGTGAACACTGAAGCTTTCTTT.

The chain joins TRBV7-9 to TRBJ2-2; D is possibly TRBD2 (6 bases). Germline CDR1 is SEHNR and CDR2 is FQNEAQ (reference sequence). The CDR3 is 15 amino acids. V dropped 5 bases and J dropped 4 bases, with 14 bases sitting between them. The CDR3 spells CASSKGGVSTGELFF. The CDR3 DNA reads TGTGCCAGCAGCAAAGGAGGGGTTAGCACCGGGGAGCTGTTTTTT.

The gene calls are TRBV6-5 and TRBJ2-7, with TRBD2 matching over 8 bases. The V segment lost 5 bases and the J segment 5 bases; nucleotides outside the gene matches: 8. The CDR3 has 14 residues. The V gene's germline CDR1 is MNHEY and CDR2 SVGAGI. The CDR3 DNA reads as TGTGCCAGCAGTCCCAGGACTAGCATTCACGAGCAGTACTTC. Translation gives CASSPRTSIHEQYF.

The chain recombines TRBV7-9 with TRBJ2-3, with 8 bases matching TRBD2. There are 16 residues in the CDR3. Germline V lookup: CDR1 SEHNR, CDR2 FQNEAQ (reference sequence). The V segment lost 1 base and the J segment 3 bases; nucleotides outside the gene matches: 6. This CDR3 reads CASSLEGLAGTDTQYF. Written as DNA, the CDR3 is TGTGCCAGCAGCTTAGAGGGTCTAGCGGGTACAGATACGCAGTATTTT.

The chain is built from TRBV6-1 and TRBJ1-3; 7 bases fit TRBD1. Trimming at V came to 2 bases and at J to 4 bases, leaving 14 bases not matched to a gene. Germline V gene lookup returns CDR1 MNHNS and CDR2 SASEGT. The CDR3 length is 18 residues. The CDR3: CASSESGLTRGYGNTIYF. The CDR3 bases are TGTGCCAGCAGTGAATCCGGGCTAACCAGGGGGTACGGAAACACCATATATTTT.

The rearrangement links TRBV5-1 to TRBJ2-1, with 13 bases lining up with TRBD2. The junction had 6 bases not matched to a gene; V was cut back by 3 bases and J by 3 bases. The CDR3 consists of 17 residues. Germline V gene sequence: CDR1 SGHRS, CDR2 YFSETQ. CDR3 DNA sequence: TGCGCCAGCAGCTATACTAGCGGGAGGGCCCTCTACAATGAGCAGTTCTTC. It is translated as CASSYTSGRALYNEQFF.